The 9 T cell receptor beta chains in this list originate from one sample, sequenced in a study of T-cell reconstitution after alpha-beta-depleted transplantation in children. Unique molecular identifiers were incorporated when the TCRbeta library was constructed. TCRdb redid the calling of the PCR reads with MiXCR, one entry per CDR3 protein. The table includes a few hundred thousand distinct CDR3 sequences, 16% detected once. The sequences come from PBMCs, mostly from graft donor cells, collected 360 days after TCRalphabeta/CD19-depleted stem cell transplant. The source of these receptors is a boy less than two years old who had a stem cell transplant for Wiskott-Aldrich syndrome, so the T cells may come from the graft donor.

There are a few counts of this clonotype. The chain has TRBV7-8 and TRBJ2-1; D is unclear. V lost 4 bases and J lost 6, with 10 bases in between. This CDR3 contains 13 residues. Germline assignment: CDR1 SGHVS and CDR2 FQNEAQ. Here the CDR3 reads CASSSGPFNEQFF. CDR3 bases: TGTGCCAGCAGCTCCGGACCTTTCAATGAGCAGTTCTTC.

The genes are TRBV7-2 and TRBJ2-1; D not certain. The CDR3 spans 15 residues. V lost 5 bases to trimming and J lost 7 bases, with 18 bases between them. Germline V gene data show CDR1 as SGHTA and CDR2 as FQGNSA. DNA of the CDR3: TGTGCCAGCAGCGATCCGAGAAAGATGGGGAATGAGCAGTTCTTC. It encodes CASSDPRKMGNEQFF. The variable domain in full, with the rest retrieved from reference TRBV7-2 and TRBJ2-1, is GAGVSQSPSNKVTEKGKDVELRCDPISGHTALYWYRQSLGQGLEFLIYFQGNSAPDKSGLPSDRFSAERTGGSVSTLTIQRTQQEDSAVYLCASSDPRKMGNEQFFGPGTRLTVL.

V and J are TRBV5-1 and TRBJ2-1; D not resolved. The germline V gene encodes CDR1 SGHRS and CDR2 YFSETQ. Trimming shortened V by 0 bases and J by 5 bases, and 9 bases separated the two germline ends. The CDR3 covers 14 residues. In DNA, the CDR3 is TGCGCCAGCAGCTTGGGGGCTCCCAACAATGAGCAGTTCTTC. It is translated as CASSLGAPNNEQFF.

This clonotype was seen only a few times. CDR3 coding DNA: TGTGCCAGCAGAGATCGAGGGTTGAGAGAAAAACTGTTTTTT. It encodes CASRDRGLREKLFF. The rearrangement uses TRBV12-3 or TRBV12-4 and TRBJ1-4; D gene ambiguous. This CDR3 comprises 14 residues. V shed 6 bases and J shed 8 bases, with 16 bases lying between them.

This clonotype was found a few times. The rearrangement links TRBV5-6 to TRBJ2-5; TRBD2 is a possible D gene (5 bases). The CDR3 length is 15 residues. V lost 4 bases to trimming and J lost 5 bases, with 18 bases between them. CDR1 is SGHDT and CDR2 is YYEEEE in the germline V gene. As DNA, the CDR3 is TGTGCCAGCAGCCCGTTAATCGGGGATAAGGAGACCCAGTACTTC. Translating gives CASSPLIGDKETQYF.

J is TRBJ2-4 and V is TRBV27; 13 bases map to TRBD2. The CDR3 consists of 21 residues. The germline V gene has CDR1 MNHEY and CDR2 SMNVEV (reference sequence). V was pared by 1 base and J by 9 bases, with 21 bases of the junction left unmatched. CDR3 residues: CASSLWGPTIGTSGKGGIQYF. The CDR3 DNA follows: TGTGCCAGCAGTTTATGGGGACCCACGATAGGGACTAGCGGGAAAGGAGGCATTCAGTACTTC.

This clonotype has only a few counts. The chain combines TRBV3-1 with TRBJ2-1, with 8 positions matching TRBD2. Per the germline V gene, CDR1 is LGHDT and CDR2 is YNNKEL (reference sequence). V shed 7 bases, J shed 8 bases, and the junction held 13 bases outside the gene matches. CDR3 length: 15 residues. CDR3 in DNA: TGTGCCAGCAAGTCCGTGGCGGGGGGCGGGGATGAGCAGTTCTTC. This gives the protein CASKSVAGGGDEQFF.

Only a few counts were recorded for this clonotype. This chain connects TRBV5-1 to TRBJ1-1; TRBD1 matches at 10 bases. From germline, CDR1 is SGHRS and CDR2 YFSETQ. V was clipped by 7 bases and J by 5 bases; unmatched bases: 14. The CDR3 has 16 residues. The CDR3 DNA sequence: TGCGCCAGCCGCAGCTTAAGACAGGGGGCAGGTACTGAAGCTTTCTTT. Translation: CASRSLRQGAGTEAFF.

This clonotype came up a few times. The V call is TRBV20-1, the J call TRBJ2-3; D unresolved. The CDR3 has 11 amino acids. Germline CDR1 and CDR2: DFQATT and SNEGSKA (reference sequence). The CDR3 sequence: CSPARKGTQYF. CDR3 bases: TGCAGCCCCGCAAGGAAGGGTACGCAGTATTTT.